A selection of T cell receptor beta chains follows, all from one sample in a study of cytomegalovirus exposure and HLA in healthy donors. TCRdb's copy holds only in-frame clones and misses some; the assay was immunoSEQ multiplex PCR. Among approximately 170,000 clones listed, 80% to 90% were seen once. The source material was PBMCs. These receptors were obtained from a male donor in good health and CMV-seronegative. CDR3s include the opening cysteine and the closing phenylalanine or tryptophan. The order of the fields is clone size, J gene, D gene, V gene, CDR3 protein, CDR3 DNA. The D gene is left open where the match is weak. For some rows the clone size is stated as once, few or many, or as a class when expanded; others skip it.

NA | TRBJ2-3 | NA | TRBV6-5 | CASSSRGWNTDTQYF | TGTGCCAGCAGTTCACGGGGGTGGAACACAGATACGCAGTATTTT
once | TRBJ2-1 | TRBD1 | TRBV5-6 | CASSLKGGSSYNEQFF | TGTGCCAGCAGCTTGAAAGGGGGCAGCTCCTACAATGAGCAGTTCTTC
NA | TRBJ2-7 | NA | TRBV29-1 | CSAPVEGEQYF | TGCAGCGCTCCCGTTGAGGGAGAGCAGTACTTC
NA | TRBJ2-3 | NA | TRBV5-4 | CASSLELSTDTQYF | TGTGCCAGCAGCTTGGAACTTAGCACAGATACGCAGTATTTT
NA | TRBJ1-5 | TRBD1 | TRBV2 | CASSLTGARNQPQHF | TGTGCCAGCAGTCTCACAGGGGCGCGTAATCAGCCCCAGCATTTT
NA | TRBJ1-1 | NA | TRBV28 | CASKTGPGGAYTEAFF | TGTGCCAGCAAAACGGGGCCTGGAGGGGCCTACACTGAAGCTTTCTTT
NA | TRBJ1-3 | NA | TRBV7-2 | CASSLKGRGAGNTIYF | TGTGCCAGCAGCTTAAAAGGCAGGGGCGCTGGAAACACCATATATTTT
few | TRBJ1-1 | TRBD1 | TRBV6-6 | CASSHGTANTEAFF | TGTGCCAGCAGTCACGGGACAGCGAACACTGAAGCTTTCTTT
NA | TRBJ1-3 | TRBD1 | TRBV2 | CASSGQGAPSGNTIYF | TGTGCCAGCAGCGGACAGGGGGCACCCTCTGGAAACACCATATATTTT
NA | TRBJ1-2 | NA | TRBV19 | CASSIDLSRGGYTF | TGTGCCAGTAGTATAGATCTTTCCAGGGGCGGCTACACCTTC
NA | TRBJ1-2 | NA | TRBV6-9 | CASLIRARRHGYTF | TGTGCCAGCTTGATCAGGGCAAGGCGACATGGCTACACCTTC
NA | TRBJ2-1 | TRBD2 | TRBV5-4 | CASGTLSGASYNEQFF | TGTGCCAGCGGGACCCTGAGCGGGGCCTCCTACAATGAGCAGTTCTTC
NA | TRBJ2-7 | TRBD2 | TRBV6-5 | CASSYSTSGTYEQYF | TGTGCCAGCAGTTACTCGACTAGCGGGACCTACGAGCAGTACTTC
NA | TRBJ1-2 | NA | TRBV11-3 | CASSLVAGTKKNYGYTF | TGTGCCAGCAGCTTAGTTGCCGGGACAAAAAAAAACTATGGCTACACCTTC